This T cell receptor (beta chain) is drawn from a study of shared T cell receptors in the human thymus. Produced via immunoSEQ multiplex PCR; TCRdb's table is partial and in-frame only. Among hundreds of thousands of clones listed, around 85% were seen once. The same data also went into a second study, on human thymus T cells. Per that study: The source of the thymus tissue was resections taken during corrective heart surgery. Among thymic and blood repertoires, usage of V and J genes appeared biased.

The TCR was taken from a girl under three years old with a congenital heart defect. Sequencing was performed on thymocytes.

CDR3 sequence reads: CASSFAATNEKLFF. The CDR3 nucleotides read TGTGCCAGCAGCTTCGCGGCAACTAATGAAAAACTGTTTTTT. This rearrangement joins TRBV7-6 to TRBJ1-4; D gene ambiguous. Trimming took off 3 bases at V and 0 bases at J, with 5 bases between the two ends. Germline CDR1 SGHVS, CDR2 FNYEAQ. The CDR3 runs 14 residues.